The following is a TCR beta chain sequence with its context. The antigen remains unidentified. The data derive from a study of cytomegalovirus exposure and HLA in healthy donors. Regarding the study as a whole: In a later analysis, an Asian-associated ancestry cluster reportedly showed fewer N-insertions than the roughly 710-donor mean.

The CDR3 is 15 amino acids. The V segment lost 5 bases and the J segment 1 base; nucleotides outside the gene matches: 6. The germline V gene has CDR1 SEHNR and CDR2 FQNEAQ (reference sequence). A multiplex PCR was run with 60 Vbeta primers and 13 Jbeta primers. Assay: immunoSEQ multiplex PCR; the TCRdb copy retains only in-frame clones and omits some. This sample has 150,000 to 200,000 clones, with roughly four fifths found just once. Sequenced material: PBMCs. The receptor's source is a woman in her forties or fifties in good health and CMV-seropositive. V usage is TRBV7-9 and J usage is TRBJ2-3, with TRBD2 matching 7 bases. CDR3 loop: CASSHGLDGTDTQYF. The CDR3 DNA reads TGTGCCAGCAGCCACGGACTAGATGGCACAGATACGCAGTATTTT.